Below, 7 T cell receptor beta chains from the same sample are listed, as sequenced in a study of shared clonotypes between healthy human individuals. Sequenced by immunoSEQ multiplex PCR; TCRdb stores in-frame clones only, minus some. The table has around 2.1 million clones, 90% to 96% seen once; the top ten hold over 0.1%. The sample comprised naive CD4+ T cells sorted from blood. Noted subset: CD45RA+ positively selected. The receptors derive from a man younger than 35 in good health.

This sequence joins TRBV6-5 and TRBJ2-5; 13 bases match TRBD2. Looked up from germline, CDR1 is MNHEY and CDR2 is SVGAGI. The V and J ends lost 4 bases and 5 bases, in that order; junction bases with no gene match: 7. CDR3 length: 16 residues. This CDR3 reads CASSFAKTSGRETQYF. The CDR3 region has the DNA TGTGCCAGCAGTTTTGCAAAGACTAGCGGGAGGGAGACCCAGTACTTC.

The chain employs TRBV28 and TRBJ1-1; D gene unclear. The germline V gene has CDR1 MDHEN and CDR2 SYDVKM. Trimming removed 5 bases from V and 2 bases from J, with 9 bases in between. The CDR3 length is 13 residues. The CDR3 DNA reads TGTGCCAGCAGTCCACCACAAAACACTGAAGCTTTCTTT. Its translation is CASSPPQNTEAFF.

The chain recombines TRBV6-5 with TRBJ2-3; the match to TRBD1 covers 8 bases. Germline CDR1 and CDR2: MNHEY and SVGAGI. Trimming removed 8 bases from V and 6 bases from J; junction bases left unmatched: 10. CDR3 length equals 14 residues. The CDR3 loop reads CASGIGQGWDTQYF. CDR3 nucleotides: TGTGCCAGCGGTATAGGACAGGGCTGGGATACGCAGTATTTT.

This clone was observed a single time. The chain uses TRBV6-6 and TRBJ2-7; D may be TRBD1 or TRBD2 (5 bases each). The CDR3 loop spans 14 amino acids. V lost 2 bases and J lost 4, with 12 bases in between. Germline V gene sequence: CDR1 MNHNY, CDR2 SVGAGI (reference sequence). This CDR3 reads CASSYGGSLYEQYF. The CDR3 nucleotides are TGTGCCAGCAGTTACGGGGGTTCTCTGTACGAGCAGTACTTC.

The V call is TRBV11-2, the J call TRBJ2-1; tentatively, D is TRBD2 (5 bases). V lost 0 bases to trimming and J lost 11 bases, with 8 bases between them. CDR1 and CDR2 (germline): SGHAT, FQNNGV. This CDR3 region has 12 residues. The DNA for the CDR3 is TGTGCCAGCAGCTTAGAGCGGGCACAGCAGTTCTTC. Protein sequence: CASSLERAQQFF.

Details on this clone: Other DNA sequences in the sample encode the same CDR3. The V and J genes are TRBV7-8 and TRBJ2-7; TRBD1 aligns across 9 bases. Germline CDR1 reads SGHVS; CDR2 reads FQNEAQ. CDR3 length: 15 amino acids. The V gene end was trimmed by 2 bases and the J gene end by 0 bases; junction bases not matched to a gene: 2. The chain's CDR3 is CASSLPGQGSYEQYF. CDR3 nucleotide sequence: TGTGCCAGCAGCTTACCGGGACAGGGCTCCTACGAGCAGTACTTC.

V gene TRBV5-4 combines with J gene TRBJ2-6, with a possible D match to TRBD1 (6 bases). CDR3 size: 18 residues. Germline CDR1 and CDR2: SGHNT and YYREEE (reference sequence). The V end lost 0 bases, the J end lost 0 bases, and 13 bases lay between the germline ends. This CDR3 reads CASSLGGTGSSGANVLTF. The CDR3 DNA sequence: TGTGCCAGCAGCTTGGGGGGTACAGGGAGCTCTGGGGCCAACGTCCTGACTTTC.